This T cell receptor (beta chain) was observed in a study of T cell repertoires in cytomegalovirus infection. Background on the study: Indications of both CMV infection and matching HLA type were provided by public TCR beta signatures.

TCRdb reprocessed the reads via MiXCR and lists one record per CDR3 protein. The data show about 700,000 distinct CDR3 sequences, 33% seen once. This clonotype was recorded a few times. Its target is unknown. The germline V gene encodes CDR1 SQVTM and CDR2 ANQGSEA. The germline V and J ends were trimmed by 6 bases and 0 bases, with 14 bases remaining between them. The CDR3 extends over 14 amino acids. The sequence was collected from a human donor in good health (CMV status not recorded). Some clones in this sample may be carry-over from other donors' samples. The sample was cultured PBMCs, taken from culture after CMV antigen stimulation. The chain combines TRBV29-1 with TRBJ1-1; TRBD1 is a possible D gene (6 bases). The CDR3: CSVGAQGLNTEAFF. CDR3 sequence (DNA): TGCAGCGTGGGAGCACAGGGTTTGAACACTGAAGCTTTCTTT.